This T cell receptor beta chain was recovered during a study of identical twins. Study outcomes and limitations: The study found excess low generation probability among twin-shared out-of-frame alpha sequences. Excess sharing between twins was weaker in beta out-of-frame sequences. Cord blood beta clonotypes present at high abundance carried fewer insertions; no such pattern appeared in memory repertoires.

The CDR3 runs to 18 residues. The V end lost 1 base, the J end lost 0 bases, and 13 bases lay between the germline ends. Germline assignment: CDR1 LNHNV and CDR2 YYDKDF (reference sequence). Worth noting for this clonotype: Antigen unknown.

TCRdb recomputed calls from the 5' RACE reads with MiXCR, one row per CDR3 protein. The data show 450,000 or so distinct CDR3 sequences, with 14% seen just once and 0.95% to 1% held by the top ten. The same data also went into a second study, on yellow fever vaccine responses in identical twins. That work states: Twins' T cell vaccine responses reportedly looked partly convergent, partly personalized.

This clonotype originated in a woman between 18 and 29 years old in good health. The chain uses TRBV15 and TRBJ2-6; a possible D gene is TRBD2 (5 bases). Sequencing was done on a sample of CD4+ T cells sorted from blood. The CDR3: CATSRAGRGNSGANVLTF. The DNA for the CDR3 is TGTGCCACCAGCAGAGCAGGACGGGGAAACTCTGGGGCCAACGTCCTGACTTTC.